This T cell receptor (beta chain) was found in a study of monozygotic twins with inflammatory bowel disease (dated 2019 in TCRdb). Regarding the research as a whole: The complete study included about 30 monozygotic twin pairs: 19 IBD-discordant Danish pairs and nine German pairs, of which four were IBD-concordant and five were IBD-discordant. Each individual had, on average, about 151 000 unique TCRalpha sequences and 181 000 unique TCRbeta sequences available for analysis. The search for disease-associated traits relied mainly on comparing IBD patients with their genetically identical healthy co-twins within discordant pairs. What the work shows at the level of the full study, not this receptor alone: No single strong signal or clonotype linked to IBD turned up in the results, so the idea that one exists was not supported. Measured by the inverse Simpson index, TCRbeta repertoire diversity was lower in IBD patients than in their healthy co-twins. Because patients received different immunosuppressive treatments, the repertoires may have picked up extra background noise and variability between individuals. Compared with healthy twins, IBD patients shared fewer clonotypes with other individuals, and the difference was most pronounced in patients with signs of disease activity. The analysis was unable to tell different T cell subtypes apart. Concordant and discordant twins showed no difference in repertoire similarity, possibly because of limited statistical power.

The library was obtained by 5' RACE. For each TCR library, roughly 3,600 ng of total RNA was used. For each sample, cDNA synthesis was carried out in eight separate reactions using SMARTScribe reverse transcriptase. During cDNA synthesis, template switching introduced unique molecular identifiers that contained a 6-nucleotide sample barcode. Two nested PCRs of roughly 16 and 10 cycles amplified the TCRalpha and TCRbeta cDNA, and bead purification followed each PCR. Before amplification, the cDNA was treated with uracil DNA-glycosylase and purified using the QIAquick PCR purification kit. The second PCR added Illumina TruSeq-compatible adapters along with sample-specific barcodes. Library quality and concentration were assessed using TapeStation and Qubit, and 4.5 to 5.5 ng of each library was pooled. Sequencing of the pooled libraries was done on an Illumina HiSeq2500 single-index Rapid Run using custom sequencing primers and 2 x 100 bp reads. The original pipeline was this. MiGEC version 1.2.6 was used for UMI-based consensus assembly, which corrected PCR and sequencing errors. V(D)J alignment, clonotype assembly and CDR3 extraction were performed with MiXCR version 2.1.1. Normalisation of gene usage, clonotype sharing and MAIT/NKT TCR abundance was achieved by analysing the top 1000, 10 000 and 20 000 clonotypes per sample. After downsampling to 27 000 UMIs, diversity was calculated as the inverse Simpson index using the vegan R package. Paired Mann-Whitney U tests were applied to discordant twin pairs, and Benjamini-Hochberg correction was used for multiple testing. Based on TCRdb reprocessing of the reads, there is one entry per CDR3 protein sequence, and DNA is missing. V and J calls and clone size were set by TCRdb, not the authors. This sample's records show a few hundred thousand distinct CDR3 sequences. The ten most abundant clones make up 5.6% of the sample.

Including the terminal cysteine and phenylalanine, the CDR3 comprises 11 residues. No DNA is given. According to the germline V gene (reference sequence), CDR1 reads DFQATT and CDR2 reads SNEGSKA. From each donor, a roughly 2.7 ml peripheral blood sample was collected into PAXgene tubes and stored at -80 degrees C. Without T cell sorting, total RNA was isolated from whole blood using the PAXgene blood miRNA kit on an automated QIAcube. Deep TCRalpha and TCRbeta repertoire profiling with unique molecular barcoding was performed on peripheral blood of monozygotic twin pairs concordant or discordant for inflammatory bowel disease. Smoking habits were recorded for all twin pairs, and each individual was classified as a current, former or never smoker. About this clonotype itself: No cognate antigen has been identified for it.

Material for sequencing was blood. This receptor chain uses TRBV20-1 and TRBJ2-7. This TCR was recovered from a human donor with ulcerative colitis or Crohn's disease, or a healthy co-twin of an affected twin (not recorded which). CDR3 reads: CSLAGYYEQYF.